Included here is one T cell receptor beta chain sequence, with context. Its matching antigen is unknown. CDR1 and CDR2 (germline): DFQATT, SNEGSKA (reference sequence). V gave up 5 bases and J gave up 8 bases, with 12 bases separating them. This CDR3 region has 11 residues. This entry belongs to a study of graft-versus-host responses after intestinal transplantation. The data were produced by immunoSEQ multiplex PCR, yet TCRdb's version contains in-frame clones alone and is incomplete. The data contain some 130,000 clones, around nine tenths of them singletons. The receptor was isolated from a human donor who received an intestinal transplant. This chain connects TRBV20-1 to TRBJ1-1; no definite D call. The source was unstimulated CD4+ T cells sorted from spleen or lymph node cells, collected before intestinal transplant. In DNA form, the CDR3 reads TGCAGTGCTCAATCCCAGAGAGAAGCTTTCTTT. Its translation is CSAQSQREAFF.